This entry describes one T cell receptor beta chain. Each CDR3 protein is one row after TCRdb ran MiXCR on the 5' RACE reads. The data show some 250,000 distinct CDR3 sequences, more than 20% seen once. The data stem from a study of CD8 T cells in ankylosing spondylitis. Trimming removed 3 bases at V and 2 bases at J, with 14 bases between. The CDR3 extends over 15 amino acids. The V call is TRBV12-3 or TRBV12-4, the J call TRBJ2-7, with a possible D match to TRBD2 (6 bases). Sequenced material: blood, either unsorted or a sorted T cell fraction (not recorded which). This receptor was identified in a male donor with ankylosing spondylitis or in good health (not recorded which). The CDR3: CASSLRRAGPYEQYF. The CDR3 nucleotides read TGTGCCAGCAGTTTGAGGCGTGCGGGGCCCTACGAGCAGTACTTC.